This TCR beta chain originates from a study of cytomegalovirus exposure and HLA in healthy donors. The germline gives CDR1 SGHKS, CDR2 YYEKEE (reference sequence). This CDR3 contains 12 residues. Trimming took 4 bases from V and 4 from J, leaving 8 bases between them. This clone was seen only a few times. With 60 Vbeta and 13 Jbeta primers, the PCR was carried out. Profiling relied on immunoSEQ multiplex PCR, and the TCRdb table lists in-frame clones only, not all of them. The data show roughly 92,000 clones, around 80% seen once. The sample consisted of PBMCs. The chain employs TRBV5-5 and TRBJ1-2, with D unclear. The source is a man between 45 and 60 years old in good health and CMV-seropositive. CDR3 bases: TGTGCCAGCAGCCTGACAAGCTATGGCTACACCTTC. It yields the protein CASSLTSYGYTF.